This T cell receptor beta chain was found in a study of blood T cell repertoires in COVID-19. Looking at the study overall: T cells, B-cell-depleted T cells, or PBMCs provided the cDNA or gDNA that served as material.

Original processing methods: Reference gene primer amplification gave nucleated cell count estimates. Sequenced by immunoSEQ multiplex PCR; TCRdb stores in-frame clones only, minus some. V and J calls and clone size are copied from that table; D and trimming were computed from the DNA. The table shows some 99,000 clones, with around 80% occurring only once. Germline CDR1 reads KGHDR; CDR2 reads SFDVKD. CDR3 length equals 16 residues. Trimming took 5 bases from V and 3 from J, leaving 18 bases between them. Sequencing was performed on peripheral blood. The clonotype originates from a man between 65 and 85 years old with acute or convalescent COVID-19. This chain uses TRBV24-1 with TRBJ2-5; possible D gene TRBD1, 6 bases. CDR3 nucleotide sequence: TGTGCCACCAGTGTCGGCCGGGGTACAGGGAAAGAGACCCAGTACTTC. Its translation: CATSVGRGTGKETQYF.